A single sample gave rise to the 28 T cell receptor beta chains below, sequenced in a study of T-cell memory formation after mild COVID-19. TCRdb passed the 5' RACE reads through MiXCR, listing each CDR3 protein once. The sample consists of a few hundred thousand distinct CDR3 sequences, around 28% of them appearing once. Specimen: PBMCs or a T cell subset sorted from them (not recorded which). The receptors shown here come from an adult woman who had mild COVID-19 (a few samples of this study predate the infection). Cell type and time point are not known.

The V and J genes are TRBV12-3 or TRBV12-4 and TRBJ2-3, with TRBD2 matching over 8 bases. The CDR3 runs 15 residues. The J segment lost 5 bases and the V segment lost 7 bases, leaving 11 bases of the junction unmatched. CDR3 amino acids: CASIQSGGGEDTQYF. In DNA form, the CDR3 reads TGTGCCAGCATCCAAAGCGGGGGAGGTGAAGATACGCAGTATTTT.

This clonotype was seen a handful of times. One end of the junction does not line up with germline, which may come from a read error. This chain links TRBV29-1 with TRBJ2-7; the D is unclear. Per the germline V gene, CDR1 is SQVTM and CDR2 is ANQGSEA. The CDR3 runs 11 residues. For the CDR3, the DNA is TGCAGCGTTGAAGAAGCGAGATTAAAGCTTTTC. Its translation is CSVEEARLKLF.

This clonotype was counted between two and nine times. V usage is TRBV7-3 and J usage is TRBJ1-5; D unclear. The CDR3 contains 13 residues. Germline assignment: CDR1 SGHTA and CDR2 FQGTGA. V lost 2 bases and J 5 bases, leaving 7 bases between the germline ends. The CDR3 loop reads CASSLAEDQPQHF. The CDR3 coding sequence is TGTGCCAGCAGCTTAGCGGAGGATCAGCCCCAGCATTTT.

This rearrangement joins TRBV6-4 to TRBJ2-1, with TRBD1 identical over 9 bases. Germline V gene sequence: CDR1 MRHNA, CDR2 SNTAGT. The CDR3 has 13 amino acids. After removal of 5 bases from V and 12 bases from J, the junction contained 8 bases not matched to a gene. CDR3 residues: CASSPGTGRSQFF. Here the CDR3 DNA reads TGTGCCAGCAGTCCCGGGACAGGGAGATCGCAGTTCTTC.

This clonotype showed up just once. The V call is TRBV6-5, the J call TRBJ2-4, with 10 nucleotides matching TRBD2. Germline V gene lookup returns CDR1 MNHEY and CDR2 SVGAGI. Unmatched junction bases numbered 10, after V lost 5 bases and J lost 9 bases. CDR3 length: 15 amino acids. The CDR3 protein is CASSPSGSAQGIQYF. The CDR3 DNA reads as TGTGCCAGCAGTCCTAGCGGGAGCGCTCAGGGCATTCAGTACTTC.

The chain uses TRBV20-1 and TRBJ2-7; 11 nucleotides agree with TRBD2. The CDR3 covers 13 residues. The V gene's germline CDR1 is DFQATT and CDR2 SNEGSKA (reference sequence). J lost 4 bases, V lost 6 bases, and 5 bases had no gene match. CDR3 DNA sequence: TGCAGTGCCGGGACTAGCGGCTTTTACGAGCAGTACTTC. It encodes CSAGTSGFYEQYF.

J is TRBJ2-3 and V is TRBV5-1; TRBD1 matches at 7 bases. The CDR3 loop spans 15 amino acids. Germline V lookup: CDR1 SGHRS, CDR2 YFSETQ. J was trimmed by 2 bases and V by 4 bases; bases with no gene match: 7. The chain's CDR3 is CASSGGQLFTDTQYF. CDR3 DNA sequence: TGCGCCAGCAGCGGGGGACAGCTTTTCACAGATACGCAGTATTTT.

The CDR3 protein is CASRKGLAGPYEQYF. In DNA form, the CDR3 reads TGTGCCAGTCGAAAGGGACTAGCGGGACCCTACGAGCAGTACTTC. The chain employs TRBV3-1 and TRBJ2-7, with 13 bases fitting TRBD2. Germline trimming cut 9 bases from V and 2 bases from J; bases unmatched to any gene: 7. Germline V CDR1 and CDR2: LGHDT, YNNKEL (reference sequence). This CDR3 is built from 15 residues.

The V call is TRBV7-9, the J call TRBJ2-1, with D possibly being TRBD2 (6 bases). Germline V gene data show CDR1 as SEHNR and CDR2 as FQNEAQ (reference sequence). V was cut by 4 bases and J by 3 bases, with 19 bases left in between. The CDR3 extends over 17 amino acids. The CDR3 region has the DNA TGTGCCAGCAGCTCCCTAACAACGGGAGAATACTACAATGAGCAGTTCTTC. This encodes CASSSLTTGEYYNEQFF. Complete variable domain (other parts from reference TRBV7-9 and TRBJ2-1): DTGVSQNPRHKITKRGQNVTFRCDPISEHNRLYWYRQTLGQGPEFLTYFQNEAQLEKSRLLSDRFSAERPKGSFSTLEIQRTEQGDSAMYLCASSSLTTGEYYNEQFFGPGTRLTVL.

In the case of this clonotype: Germline and junction disagree at one end, which may indicate a read error. This chain connects TRBV5-6 to TRBJ2-5; D is unclear. The CDR3 totals 15 residues. CDR1 and CDR2 from the germline V gene are SGHDT and YYEEEE. CDR3: CASSPIESDQGTQYF. CDR3 nucleotide sequence: TGTGCCAGCAGCCCCATTGAGTCGGACCAAGGGACCCAGTACTTC.

The table lists this clonotype with a few counts. The chain links TRBV12-3 or TRBV12-4 to TRBJ2-7; tentatively, D is TRBD1 or TRBD2 (6 bases each). Trimming cost V 0 bases and J 1 base, with 16 bases left between them. This CDR3 has 17 residues. The DNA for the CDR3 is TGTGCCAGCAGTTTAGCGCGTGGGGGGCGTTATTCCTACGAGCAGTACTTC. Translating gives CASSLARGGRYSYEQYF.

This chain joins TRBV4-1 and TRBJ1-2; 8 bases are shared with TRBD1. The CDR3 covers 16 residues. With V trimmed by 3 bases and J by 6 bases, 12 bases remained unmatched. Germline V gives CDR1 MGHRA, CDR2 YSYEKL. The CDR3 region is CASSQGGTGGEDGYTF. DNA for the CDR3: TGCGCCAGCAGCCAGGGCGGGACAGGAGGAGAGGATGGCTACACCTTC.

This clonotype showed up just a few times. The rearrangement joins TRBV5-1 to TRBJ2-3; 7 bases line up with TRBD2. CDR1 is SGHRS, CDR2 YFSETQ, per germline. Trimming cost V 4 bases and J 1 base; bases outside gene matches: 3. The CDR3 length is 14 residues. The CDR3 nucleotides are TGCGCCAGCAGCCGGGGGGACGGCACAGATACGCAGTATTTT. It yields the protein CASSRGDGTDTQYF.

The chain combines TRBV20-1 with TRBJ2-1; TRBD2 agrees at 12 bases. CDR1 DFQATT and CDR2 SNEGSKA come from the germline V gene (reference sequence). Trimming removed 6 bases from V and 0 bases from J; junction bases left unmatched: 6. The CDR3 totals 16 residues. This chain's CDR3 is CSAHTSGRPSYNEQFF. CDR3 DNA sequence: TGCAGTGCCCATACTAGCGGGAGGCCCTCCTACAATGAGCAGTTCTTC.

This clonotype ranks as medium-sized. The rearrangement links TRBV24-1 to TRBJ2-1; 9 bases fit TRBD1. Germline V gives CDR1 KGHDR, CDR2 SFDVKD. CDR3 size: 16 residues. V trimming: 3 bases; J trimming: 5 bases; junction bases outside the gene matches: 7. CDR3 amino acids: CATSDPDRGHHNEQFF. The CDR3 DNA reads TGTGCCACCAGTGATCCGGACAGGGGACACCACAATGAGCAGTTCTTC.

The chain has TRBV3-1 and TRBJ2-3, with 10 bases fitting TRBD2. CDR3 size: 15 residues. Germline V gene sequence: CDR1 LGHDT, CDR2 YNNKEL (reference sequence). The V gene end was trimmed by 7 bases and the J gene end by 6 bases; junction bases not matched to a gene: 10. The CDR3 reads CASTPSGGAEDTQYF. The CDR3, as DNA: TGTGCCAGCACCCCAAGCGGGGGGGCCGAGGATACGCAGTATTTT.

This clonotype was observed a few times. The chain combines TRBV7-8 with TRBJ2-7; perhaps TRBD2 as D (6 bases). CDR3 size: 15 residues. V shed 1 base and J shed 0 bases, with 10 bases lying between them. Germline CDR1 is SGHVS and CDR2 is FQNEAQ. CDR3 nucleotides: TGTGCCAGCAGCTTAGGGGCTAGCGTCTCCTACGAGCAGTACTTC. Translation: CASSLGASVSYEQYF.

The V gene is TRBV14, the J gene TRBJ2-1, with D possibly TRBD2 on 6 matching bases. This CDR3 is built from 16 residues. Per the germline V gene, CDR1 is SGHDN and CDR2 is FVKESK. The ends were cut back, 0 bases at V and 4 bases at J, with 13 bases in the middle. The CDR3 loop reads CASSQDPGGMYNEQFF. In DNA form, the CDR3 reads TGTGCCAGCAGCCAAGATCCCGGAGGGATGTACAATGAGCAGTTCTTC.

This clonotype appeared a few times. The chain carries TRBV7-9 and TRBJ2-1; a weak D match, TRBD1 (5 bases). Germline loops: CDR1 SEHNR, CDR2 FQNEAQ (reference sequence). Trimming took 5 bases from V and 5 from J, leaving 16 bases between them. This CDR3 spans 15 amino acids. The CDR3 nucleotides are TGTGCCAGCAGCCTCGCTCTGGGGCTCGACAATGAGCAGTTCTTC. Translating it yields CASSLALGLDNEQFF.

This clonotype was recorded only once. This chain joins TRBV7-6 and TRBJ2-2; D might be TRBD1 or TRBD2, each matching 5 bases. CDR1 SGHVS and CDR2 FNYEAQ come from the germline V gene. The CDR3 is made up of 16 amino acids. V gave up 4 bases and J gave up 5 bases, with 17 bases separating them. In nucleotides, the CDR3 is TGTGCCAGCAGCTCTACAGGAACTTGGGGGACCGGGGAGCTGTTTTTT. This codes for CASSSTGTWGTGELFF.

This sequence joins TRBV6-6 and TRBJ2-3, with 8 bases lining up with TRBD2. The J segment lost 1 base and the V segment lost 3 bases, leaving 9 bases of the junction unmatched. Germline CDR1 MNHNY, CDR2 SVGAGI (reference sequence). CDR3 length equals 17 residues. This chain's CDR3 is CASSYYEGLGGTDTQYF. CDR3 sequence (DNA): TGTGCCAGCAGTTATTACGAGGGACTAGGAGGCACAGATACGCAGTATTTT.

This clonotype came up a few times. The rearrangement joins TRBV6-5 to TRBJ1-1; possibly TRBD1 for D (5 bases). From germline, CDR1 is MNHEY and CDR2 SVGAGI. V lost 2 bases, J lost 3 bases, and 10 bases lay in between. CDR3 length: 14 amino acids. The CDR3 nucleotides read TGTGCCAGCAGTTACGCAGAAGGGGACACTGAAGCTTTCTTT. It encodes CASSYAEGDTEAFF.

This clonotype was detected a few times. This chain links TRBV7-2 with TRBJ2-5; D perhaps matches TRBD1 (5 bases). Germline CDR1 SGHTA, CDR2 FQGNSA. Trimming shortened V by 5 bases and J by 1 base, and 14 bases separated the two germline ends. This CDR3 has 15 residues. The CDR3 sequence is CASSTEVGAQETQYF. CDR3 DNA sequence: TGTGCCAGCAGCACAGAGGTAGGGGCCCAAGAGACCCAGTACTTC.

The J gene is TRBJ2-3, the V gene TRBV5-4; 9 positions agree with TRBD2. Per the germline V gene, CDR1 is SGHNT and CDR2 is YYREEE (reference sequence). CDR3 length: 16 amino acids. V lost 4 bases, J lost 2 bases, and 8 bases stayed unmatched. CDR3 sequence: CASSPGAGGHTDTQYF. The CDR3 nucleotides read TGTGCCAGCAGCCCGGGAGCGGGGGGCCACACAGATACGCAGTATTTT.

This clonotype has at least ten counts. In nucleotides, the CDR3 is TGTGCCAGCAGTGAAGCGTTAGCGGGGGGACCCAATGAGCAGTTCTTC. Translating it yields CASSEALAGGPNEQFF. The genes are TRBV6-1 and TRBJ2-1, with TRBD2 matching over 10 bases. With 0 bases clipped from V and 6 bases from J, the junction kept 5 bases outside the gene matches. Germline CDR1 reads MNHNS; CDR2 reads SASEGT. CDR3 length: 16 residues.

This chain links TRBV6-2 or TRBV6-3 with TRBJ2-5, with D uncertain. Germline CDR1 reads MNHEY; CDR2 reads SVGEGT. The CDR3 totals 16 residues. V lost 8 bases, J lost 3 bases, and 22 bases lay in between. The CDR3 region is CASGSLLRTLEETQYF. CDR3 DNA sequence: TGTGCCAGCGGCTCTCTTCTTAGAACTTTAGAAGAGACCCAGTACTTC.

This clonotype was picked up a small number of times. The genes are TRBV7-2 and TRBJ2-7; D may match TRBD1 or TRBD2 (5 bases each). Germline CDR1 is SGHTA and CDR2 is FQGNSA. V lost 1 base and J 0 bases, leaving 16 bases between the germline ends. The CDR3 contains 17 residues. The DNA of the CDR3 is TGTGCCAGCAGCTTAGACGAGGGACCGATAAGCTCCTACGAGCAGTACTTC. Protein: CASSLDEGPISSYEQYF.

The chain has TRBV10-3 and TRBJ1-1; perhaps TRBD1 as D (5 bases). Trimming pared 4 bases from V and 5 bases from J, leaving 20 bases between. This CDR3 is built from 16 residues. In germline, CDR1 is ENHRY, CDR2 SYGVKD. The CDR3 is CAISVSPGFGRTEAFF. As DNA, the CDR3 is TGTGCCATCAGTGTTTCGCCAGGGTTTGGTCGGACTGAAGCTTTCTTT.